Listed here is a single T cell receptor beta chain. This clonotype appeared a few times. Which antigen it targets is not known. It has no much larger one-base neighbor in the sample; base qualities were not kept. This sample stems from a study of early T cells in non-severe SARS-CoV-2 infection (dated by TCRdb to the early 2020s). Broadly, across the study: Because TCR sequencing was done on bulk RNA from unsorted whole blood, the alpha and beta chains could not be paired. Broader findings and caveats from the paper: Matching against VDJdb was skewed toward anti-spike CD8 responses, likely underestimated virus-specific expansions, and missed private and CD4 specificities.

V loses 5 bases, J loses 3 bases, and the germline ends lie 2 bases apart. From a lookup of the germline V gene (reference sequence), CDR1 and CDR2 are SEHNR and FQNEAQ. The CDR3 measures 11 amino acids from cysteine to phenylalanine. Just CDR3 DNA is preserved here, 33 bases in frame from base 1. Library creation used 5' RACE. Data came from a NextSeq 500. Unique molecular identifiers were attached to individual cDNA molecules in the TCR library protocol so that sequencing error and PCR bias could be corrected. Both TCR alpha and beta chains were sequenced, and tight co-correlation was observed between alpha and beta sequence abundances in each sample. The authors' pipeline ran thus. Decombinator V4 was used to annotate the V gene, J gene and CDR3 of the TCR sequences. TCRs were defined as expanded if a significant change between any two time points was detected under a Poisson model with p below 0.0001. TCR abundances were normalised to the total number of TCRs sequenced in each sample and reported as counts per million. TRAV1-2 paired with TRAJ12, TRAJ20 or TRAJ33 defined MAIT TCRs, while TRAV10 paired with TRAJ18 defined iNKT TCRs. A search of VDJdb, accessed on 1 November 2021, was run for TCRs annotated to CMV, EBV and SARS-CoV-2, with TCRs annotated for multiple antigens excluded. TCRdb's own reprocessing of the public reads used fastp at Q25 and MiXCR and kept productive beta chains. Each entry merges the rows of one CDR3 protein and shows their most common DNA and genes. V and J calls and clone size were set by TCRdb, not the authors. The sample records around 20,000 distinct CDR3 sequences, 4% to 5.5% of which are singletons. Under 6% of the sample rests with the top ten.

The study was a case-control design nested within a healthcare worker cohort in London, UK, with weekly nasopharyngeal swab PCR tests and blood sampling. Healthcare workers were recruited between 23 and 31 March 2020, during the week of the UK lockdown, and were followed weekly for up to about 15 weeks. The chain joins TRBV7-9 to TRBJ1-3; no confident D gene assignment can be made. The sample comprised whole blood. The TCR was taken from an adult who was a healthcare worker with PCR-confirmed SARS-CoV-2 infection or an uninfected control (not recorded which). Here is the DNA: TGTGCCAGCAGCCTTGGAAACACCATATATTTT. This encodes CASSLGNTIYF.